The rows below give T cell receptor beta chains drawn from one sample of a study of T cells in Graves' hyperthyroidism and ophthalmopathy. TCRdb re-derived calls from the multiplex PCR reads in MiXCR, one entry per CDR3 protein. The profile shows about 610,000 distinct CDR3 sequences, approximately 14% of them singletons. Input material: blood. These receptors were obtained from a woman aged 35 to 49 with Graves' ophthalmopathy. CDR3s leave out the opening cysteine and the closing phenylalanine or tryptophan. Each record gives: V gene, J gene, D gene, CDR3 protein. A D gene is named only where the DNA matches it firmly.

TRBV12-3/TRBV12-4,TRBJ2-3,NA,ASSFVLANTDTQY
TRBV6-5,TRBJ2-7,NA,AGRDSTRYEQY
TRBV2,TRBJ2-7,NA,ASSGTLKGRYEQY
TRBV4-1,TRBJ1-5,NA,ASSQEWAGNQPQH
TRBV12-3/TRBV12-4,TRBJ2-7,NA,ASTRGTGAYEQY
TRBV20-1,TRBJ2-7,TRBD2,SALPSGSYEQY
TRBV29-1,TRBJ1-2,TRBD1,SVEAGTGGLLYGYT
TRBV20-1,TRBJ1-2,NA,SARKAGQVHGYT
TRBV7-2,TRBJ1-1,TRBD1,ASSLRDRGRTEAF
TRBV27,TRBJ1-1,NA,ASSLTGNTEAF
TRBV6-1,TRBJ2-6,NA,ASSEVRDAWEGANVLT
TRBV12-3/TRBV12-4,TRBJ1-2,NA,ASSPWGGNGYT
TRBV29-1,TRBJ1-1,NA,SVDPRNWQGITTEAF
TRBV5-1,TRBJ2-5,TRBD2,ASSLGGLREETQY
TRBV7-3,TRBJ2-2,TRBD2,ASSLSAGANTGELF
TRBV4-1,TRBJ2-7,NA,ASSQVDRDYEQY
TRBV20-1,TRBJ2-6,NA,SARSYSGANVLT
TRBV7-9,TRBJ2-5,TRBD1,ATMTGNLQETQY
TRBV7-9,TRBJ2-2,NA,ASSFTEGELF
TRBV6-2/TRBV6-3,TRBJ2-7,NA,ASSYGLEPYEQY
TRBV24-1,TRBJ1-2,NA,ATQGSYPPTYT
TRBV7-6,TRBJ2-5,NA,ASSPRQLETQY
TRBV2,TRBJ1-5,NA,ASSDLQGYQPQH
TRBV18,TRBJ1-1,NA,ASSVGTAETEAF
TRBV7-2,TRBJ2-5,TRBD2,ASSFLSGRGDQY
TRBV10-3,TRBJ2-3,NA,AISESGSTDTQY
TRBV4-3,TRBJ2-2,NA,ASSQELGNTGELF
TRBV19,TRBJ2-2,NA,ASYKNTGELF
TRBV7-3,TRBJ2-5,NA,ASSSFREETQY
TRBV12-3/TRBV12-4,TRBJ2-7,TRBD1,ASRFDRAYEQY
TRBV30,TRBJ2-7,TRBD2,AWSVGSGSYEQY
TRBV28,TRBJ1-1,NA,ASSLLDRFREAF
TRBV11-2,TRBJ2-7,TRBD1,VSSLGDSYEQY
TRBV29-1,TRBJ1-1,NA,SVDAWTVAF
TRBV19,TRBJ2-2,NA,ASSIGGIGELF
TRBV7-3,TRBJ2-7,NA,ASSLTDPGEQY
TRBV12-3/TRBV12-4,TRBJ1-2,TRBD1,ASSSDRAKNYGYT
TRBV24-1,TRBJ2-5,TRBD2,ATSGGLAALQETQY
TRBV11-1,TRBJ2-2,NA,ASSLVVGELF
TRBV29-1,TRBJ1-3,NA,SVVFYPGNTIY